Listed here are 30 T cell receptor beta chains from one sample, sequenced in a study of T cell clonality in common variable immunodeficiency. The assay was immunoSEQ multiplex PCR, and TCRdb's table has in-frame clones only and misses some. The sample holds roughly 48,000 clones, and no clone turns up only once. Specimen: peripheral blood mononuclear cells. All receptors derive from a person aged 18 to 75 in good health.

This clone was seen a handful of times. The CDR3 extends 3 residues past the end of the read, so its final part is completed from the germline J gene. The chain combines TRBV7-8 with TRBJ1-2; 9 bases line up with TRBD1. Germline CDR1 is SGHVS and CDR2 is FQNEAQ. The CDR3 contains 13 residues. Partial CDR3 DNA: TGTGCCAGCAGCTTAGGGACAGGGGAAGGC. This codes for CASSLGTGEG. The CDR3 as a whole reads CASSLGTGEGYTF.

This clone was found many times. Sequencing ends 3 residues short of the CDR3 end; the germline J gene provides the rest. This sequence joins TRBV6-2 or TRBV6-3 and TRBJ2-7, with TRBD2 identical over 7 bases. J gave up 2 bases and V 6 bases, and 10 bases lay outside the gene matches. The CDR3 runs to 15 residues. Germline V lookup: CDR1 MNHEY, CDR2 SVGEGT. The CDR3 is CASRTEAGRTYEQYF. The sequenced part of the CDR3 DNA is TGTGCCAGCAGAACAGAAGCGGGACGCACCTACGAG.

The sample holds many counts of this clone. The read gets to within 3 residues of the CDR3 end, and the germline J gene fills in the rest. V and J are TRBV10-3 and TRBJ1-4, with 10 bases lining up with TRBD1. V shed 6 bases and J 8 bases; nucleotides not matched to a gene: 6. Germline CDR1 reads ENHRY; CDR2 reads SYGVKD. The CDR3 length is 14 residues. The CDR3 bases that were read are TGTGCCATCAGGGCGGACAGGGGGGAGGAAAAA. Amino acid sequence: CAIRADRGEEK. The CDR3 in its entirety is CAIRADRGEEKLFF.

This clone was picked up many times. The missing CDR3 end, 3 residues past where the read stops, is filled in from the germline J gene. The V call is TRBV5-1, the J call TRBJ1-5; the D is unclear. The CDR3 covers 14 residues. CDR1 SGHRS and CDR2 YFSETQ come from the germline V gene. Trimming pared 0 bases from V and 7 bases from J, leaving 11 bases between. CDR3 sequence reads: CASSLDQEGQPQHF. The part of the CDR3 DNA that was read is TGCGCCAGCAGCTTGGATCAAGAAGGGCAGCCC. The full variable domain, completed using reference TRBV5-1 and TRBJ1-5, is KAGVTQTPRYLIKTRGQQVTLSCSPISGHRSVSWYQQTPGQGLQFLFEYFSETQRNKGNFPGRFSGRQFSNSRSEMNVSTLELGDSALYLCASSLDQEGQPQHFGDGTRLSIL.

About this clone itself: The read is 3 residues too short to cover the CDR3 end, so that end is filled in from the germline J gene. This sequence joins TRBV20-1 and TRBJ1-1; weak D call: TRBD1 (5 bases). Germline CDR1 and CDR2: DFQATT and SNEGSKA (reference sequence). CDR3 length equals 12 residues. Partial CDR3 DNA: TGCAGTGCTAACAGGCCTGGAGGTCAA. Its translation is CSANRPGGQ. The full CDR3 protein is CSANRPGGQAFF.

The table lists this clone with many counts. The read ends 3 residues shy of where the CDR3 ends; the end is completed using the germline J gene. V and J are TRBV10-1 and TRBJ1-2; no firm D call. Germline loops: CDR1 WNHNN, CDR2 SYGVQD (reference sequence). This CDR3 is built from 15 residues. V lost 0 bases to trimming and J lost 7 bases, with 15 bases between them. Partial CDR3 DNA: TGCGCCAGCAGTGAGTCTTCCATCCAGGTCGGTGGC. Its translation: CASSESSIQVGG. The whole CDR3 protein is CASSESSIQVGGYTF.

This clone was found many times. The CDR3 extends 3 residues past the end of the read, so its final part is completed from the germline J gene. The V call is TRBV7-3, the J call TRBJ2-2, with a weak D call TRBD1 (6 bases). The germline V gene has CDR1 SGHTA and CDR2 FQGTGA. CDR3 size: 14 residues. CDR3 DNA, as far as it was read: TGTGCCAGCAGCGTGGGTCAGGGGAAATCACCG. Translating it yields CASSVGQGKSP. In full, the CDR3 is CASSVGQGKSPLFF. The whole variable domain, filled in from reference TRBV7-3 and TRBJ2-2, reads GAGVSQTPSNKVTEKGKYVELRCDPISGHTALYWYRQSLGQGPEFLIYFQGTGAADDSGLPNDRFFAVRPEGSVSTLKIQRTERGDSAVYLCASSVGQGKSPLFFGEGSRLTVL.

This clone was found many times. The CDR3 end lies 3 residues beyond the end of the read and is filled in from the germline J gene. The chain has TRBV7-2 and TRBJ2-1; D possibly corresponds to TRBD1 (5 bases). The CDR3 extends over 13 amino acids. With 8 bases removed from V and 3 bases from J, the gap between germline ends came to 11 bases. From germline, CDR1 is SGHTA and CDR2 FQGNSA. The CDR3: CASGADLYNEQFF. The part of the CDR3 DNA that was read is TGTGCCAGCGGGGCGGACCTCTACAATGAG.

This clone was observed many times. The read halts 3 residues ahead of the CDR3 end, with the missing end drawn from the germline J gene. The chain combines TRBV5-1 with TRBJ2-3; 10 bases match TRBD2. CDR1 and CDR2 from the germline V gene are SGHRS and YFSETQ. J gave up 1 base and V 0 bases, and 11 bases lay outside the gene matches. The CDR3 totals 19 residues. The CDR3 loop reads CASSLAAIAGGPRTDTQYF. The CDR3 bases that were read are TGCGCCAGCAGCTTGGCTGCTATAGCGGGAGGCCCCCGCACAGATACG. The full variable domain, its missing parts supplied by reference TRBV5-1 and TRBJ2-3, is KAGVTQTPRYLIKTRGQQVTLSCSPISGHRSVSWYQQTPGQGLQFLFEYFSETQRNKGNFPGRFSGRQFSNSRSEMNVSTLELGDSALYLCASSLAAIAGGPRTDTQYFGPGTRLTVL.

This clone was recorded at least ten times. The CDR3 goes on 3 residues after the read ends, and that part is filled in from the germline J gene. The rearrangement uses TRBV2 and TRBJ2-3, with TRBD1 matching 7 bases. The CDR3 runs 13 residues. Looked up from germline, CDR1 is SNHLY and CDR2 is FYNNEI. CDR3: CASSLQQGNAQYF. The DNA read from the CDR3 is TGTGCCAGCAGTTTACAACAGGGGAACGCG. Full variable domain (outside the CDR3, taken from reference TRBV2 and TRBJ2-3): EPEVTQTPSHQVTQMGQEVILRCVPISNHLYFYWYRQILGQKVEFLVSFYNNEISEKSEIFDDQFSVERPDGSNFTLKIRSTKLEDSAMYFCASSLQQGNAQYFGPGTRLTVL.

On this clone itself: The read halts 3 residues ahead of the CDR3 end, with the missing end drawn from the germline J gene. The chain is built from TRBV30 and TRBJ2-3; TRBD2 is a possible D gene (6 bases). CDR1 and CDR2 from the germline V gene are GTSNPN and SVGIG (reference sequence). CDR3 length: 13 amino acids. This chain's CDR3 is CAWSGGGNQPQYF. The DNA read from the CDR3 is TGTGCCTGGTCCGGTGGGGGGAATCAGCCG.

This clone was recorded at least ten times. The CDR3 goes on 3 residues after the read ends, and that part is filled in from the germline J gene. The rearrangement links TRBV20-1 to TRBJ2-1; TRBD2 matches 10 bases. Germline CDR1 and CDR2: DFQATT and SNEGSKA (reference sequence). CDR3 length equals 14 residues. Germline trimming cut 6 bases from V and 3 bases from J; bases unmatched to any gene: 5. The part of the CDR3 DNA that was read is TGCAGTGCAAGGACTAGCGGTTACTACAATGAG. Translating gives CSARTSGYYNE. The entire CDR3 is CSARTSGYYNEQFF.

This clone was observed at least ten times. The read gets to within 3 residues of the CDR3 end, and the germline J gene fills in the rest. V usage is TRBV7-3 and J usage is TRBJ1-1; 7 bases align to TRBD1. Unmatched junction bases numbered 8, after V lost 8 bases and J lost 2 bases. In germline, CDR1 is SGHTA, CDR2 FQGTGA. The CDR3 extends over 14 amino acids. CDR3 amino acids: CASSRTGPNTEAFF. The part of the CDR3 DNA that was read is TGTGCCAGCTCCAGGACAGGACCCAACACTGAA.

This clone occurred many times. The CDR3 DNA, read in part, is TGTGCCAGCAGCCCGGGACAGCAAAGGGGCAGGTACACCGGGGAG. As protein: CASSPGQQRGRYTGE. The entire CDR3 sequence reads CASSPGQQRGRYTGELFF. J is TRBJ2-2 and V is TRBV4-2, with TRBD1 matching over 7 bases. The read stops 3 residues short of the end of the CDR3; the missing end is completed from the germline J gene. This CDR3 spans 18 amino acids. Unmatched junction bases numbered 14, after V lost 4 bases and J lost 3 bases. CDR1 and CDR2 (germline): LGHNA, YNFKEQ.

Note on this clone: The read ends 3 residues shy of where the CDR3 ends; the end is completed using the germline J gene. The V and J genes are TRBV19 and TRBJ2-3; TRBD2 is a possible D gene (5 bases). This CDR3 has 12 residues. Germline-derived CDR1 and CDR2 are LNHDA and SQIVND (reference sequence). The part of the CDR3 DNA that was read is TGTGCCAGTAGTATCGAGGGTTTCGCG. It is translated as CASSIEGFA. The CDR3 reads in full as CASSIEGFAQYF.

This clone showed up just a few times. The read ends 3 residues before the CDR3 terminus; that terminus is restored from the germline J gene. This chain joins TRBV7-2 and TRBJ1-2; D is undetermined. Germline loops: CDR1 SGHTA, CDR2 FQGNSA. CDR3 length equals 13 residues. CDR3 bases read: TGTGCCAGCAGCCGTAGCGGGAGGGATGAC. Its translation is CASSRSGRDD. In full, the CDR3 reads CASSRSGRDDYTF.

The table lists this clone with many counts. The missing CDR3 end, 3 residues past where the read stops, is filled in from the germline J gene. This chain joins TRBV29-1 and TRBJ1-1; TRBD1 is a possible D gene (6 bases). This CDR3 has 14 amino acids. Trimming removed 6 bases from V and 2 bases from J, with 16 bases in between. Germline CDR1 is SQVTM and CDR2 is ANQGSEA. The DNA read from the CDR3 is TGCAGCGTGGGGCCCGGACAGTTAAACACTGAA. The encoded protein is CSVGPGQLNTE. The entire CDR3 sequence reads CSVGPGQLNTEAFF.

This clone has ten or more counts. The read ends 3 residues shy of where the CDR3 ends; the end is completed using the germline J gene. The V gene is TRBV19, the J gene TRBJ2-7; no clear D gene. Trimming stripped 0 bases from V and 4 bases from J, with 13 bases between. Germline loops: CDR1 LNHDA, CDR2 SQIVND (reference sequence). CDR3 length: 15 amino acids. The CDR3 sequence is CASSIEGTAVYEQYF. The CDR3 bases that were read are TGTGCCAGTAGTATAGAAGGAACCGCGGTTTACGAG.

There are many counts of this clone. The read comes to an end 3 residues before the CDR3 does, leaving the germline J gene to fill in the end. This chain connects TRBV7-3 to TRBJ1-1; TRBD1 matches at 8 bases. V lost 6 bases to trimming and J lost 1 base; unmatched junction nucleotides: 7. The CDR3 covers 15 residues. CDR1 and CDR2 from the germline V gene are SGHTA and FQGTGA. The CDR3 protein is CASRTTGTGNTEAFF. The sequenced CDR3 bases are TGTGCCAGCAGAACAACCGGGACAGGGAACACTGAA.

As to this clone: The missing CDR3 end, 3 residues past where the read stops, is filled in from the germline J gene. This sequence joins TRBV7-8 and TRBJ1-1; TRBD1 is a possible D gene (5 bases). The CDR3 is 15 residues long. Germline V gene data show CDR1 as SGHVS and CDR2 as FQNEAQ. Trimming pared 5 bases from V and 5 bases from J, leaving 18 bases between. The CDR3 loop reads CASSAGAGVQTEAFF. CDR3 DNA, as far as it was read: TGTGCCAGCAGCGCCGGGGCGGGGGTCCAGACTGAA.

This clone was seen only a few times. The read is 3 residues too short to cover the CDR3 end, so that end is filled in from the germline J gene. The chain employs TRBV5-4 and TRBJ2-1; D is ambiguous. There are 16 residues in the CDR3. Per germline, CDR1 SGHNT and CDR2 YYREEE (reference sequence). Trimming stripped 2 bases from V and 3 bases from J, with 15 bases between. This CDR3 reads CASSLEQMNIYNEQFF. Partial CDR3 DNA: TGTGCCAGCAGCTTAGAACAGATGAATATCTACAATGAG.

This clone has at least ten counts. The sequenced fragment ends 3 residues before the CDR3 boundary, so the rest is inferred from the germline J gene. V and J are TRBV30 and TRBJ2-7; D not certain. The CDR3 has 15 amino acids. CDR1 and CDR2 from the germline V gene are GTSNPN and SVGIG (reference sequence). Trimming removed 1 base at V and 3 bases at J, with 16 bases between. Partial CDR3 DNA: TGTGCCTGGAGTGGTGACACCCGCAGCCTCTACGAG. Protein product: CAWSGDTRSLYE. The whole CDR3 reads CAWSGDTRSLYEQYF. The variable domain in full, with the rest retrieved from reference TRBV30 and TRBJ2-7, is SQTIHQWPATLVQPVGSPLSLECTVEGTSNPNLYWYRQAAGRGLQLLFYSVGIGQISSEVPQNLSASRPQDRQFILSSKKLLLSDSGFYLCAWSGDTRSLYEQYFGPGTRLTVT.

This clone was counted at least ten times. The sequenced fragment ends 3 residues before the CDR3 boundary, so the rest is inferred from the germline J gene. The gene calls are TRBV7-9 and TRBJ2-3, with a possible D match to TRBD1 (6 bases). Germline loops: CDR1 SEHNR, CDR2 FQNEAQ (reference sequence). Trimming shortened V by 7 bases and J by 0 bases, and 11 bases separated the two germline ends. This CDR3 comprises 14 residues. The CDR3 loop reads CASTPGVSTDTQYF. CDR3 DNA, as far as it was read: TGTGCCAGCACACCAGGGGTTAGCACAGATACG.

This clone appeared many times. The read finishes 3 residues shy of the CDR3 end, and the germline J gene is used to complete it. The chain carries TRBV19 and TRBJ2-3, with 10 positions matching TRBD2. This CDR3 comprises 17 residues. Losses at the gene ends were 6 bases for V and 4 bases for J; bases not matched to a gene: 13. CDR1 is LNHDA and CDR2 is SQIVND in the germline V gene (reference sequence). Here the CDR3 reads CASRSKPPGLAPDTQYF. Partial CDR3 DNA: TGTGCCAGTAGAAGCAAGCCCCCGGGACTAGCGCCAGATACG.

This clone was seen many times. The CDR3 extends 3 residues past the end of the read, so its final part is completed from the germline J gene. The chain uses TRBV7-9 and TRBJ2-7, with a weak D call TRBD2 (5 bases). From germline, CDR1 is SEHNR and CDR2 FQNEAQ (reference sequence). This CDR3 has 13 residues. Trimming took off 5 bases at V and 4 bases at J, with 12 bases between the two ends. This CDR3 reads CASSPRTSYEQYF. The CDR3 DNA, read in part, is TGTGCCAGCAGCCCCCGGACTTCATACGAG.

This clone was detected many times. The sequenced fragment ends 3 residues before the CDR3 boundary, so the rest is inferred from the germline J gene. This rearrangement joins TRBV5-4 to TRBJ2-7; 11 bases are shared with TRBD2. Germline CDR1 is SGHNT and CDR2 is YYREEE (reference sequence). CDR3 length: 16 residues. V was clipped by 2 bases and J by 0 bases; unmatched bases: 4. The CDR3 sequence is CASSFGLAGASYEQYF. The sequenced CDR3 bases are TGTGCCAGCAGCTTCGGACTAGCGGGCGCCTCCTACGAG.

This clone has at least ten counts. This CDR3 is CASSFGTSGIDTQYF. The CDR3 DNA, read in part, is TGCGCCAGCAGCTTTGGGACTAGCGGGATAGATACG. The V call is TRBV5-1, the J call TRBJ2-3; 13 bases are shared with TRBD2. The sequenced fragment ends 3 residues before the CDR3 boundary, so the rest is inferred from the germline J gene. Germline V gene sequence: CDR1 SGHRS, CDR2 YFSETQ. The V segment lost 2 bases and the J segment 5 bases; nucleotides outside the gene matches: 2. This CDR3 contains 15 residues. The full variable domain, rest sourced from reference TRBV5-1 and TRBJ2-3, is KAGVTQTPRYLIKTRGQQVTLSCSPISGHRSVSWYQQTPGQGLQFLFEYFSETQRNKGNFPGRFSGRQFSNSRSEMNVSTLELGDSALYLCASSFGTSGIDTQYFGPGTRLTVL.

This clone was seen repeatedly, ten times or more. The read terminates 3 residues before the CDR3 end, so the remaining end is supplied by the germline J gene. The chain uses TRBV20-1 and TRBJ2-1, with 9 bases aligning to TRBD1. The V segment lost 5 bases and the J segment 8 bases; nucleotides outside the gene matches: 4. The CDR3 is 12 amino acids. Germline V CDR1 and CDR2: DFQATT, SNEGSKA (reference sequence). The CDR3 here is CSALQGAHEQFF. CDR3 bases read: TGCAGTGCTTTACAGGGGGCGCATGAG.

This clone was detected a few times. The CDR3 goes on 3 residues after the read ends, and that part is filled in from the germline J gene. The chain recombines TRBV5-1 with TRBJ2-7; 8 bases agree with TRBD1. Per the germline V gene, CDR1 is SGHRS and CDR2 is YFSETQ. The CDR3 spans 15 residues. V shed 0 bases and J 3 bases; nucleotides not matched to a gene: 5. The part of the CDR3 DNA that was read is TGCGCCAGCAGCTTGGCGGCAGGGGGCTTCTACGAG. Translation: CASSLAAGGFYE. The CDR3, in full, reads CASSLAAGGFYEQYF.

The sample holds many counts of this clone. The DNA ends 3 residues before the CDR3 does, and the rest of the CDR3 is filled in from the germline J gene. The chain uses TRBV11-2 and TRBJ1-4, with D uncertain. The CDR3 extends over 15 amino acids. The germline gives CDR1 SGHAT, CDR2 FQNNGV. V was pared by 1 base and J by 5 bases, with 11 bases between. Incomplete CDR3 DNA: TGTGCCAGCAGCTTAGGATTGGTCGGGAATGAAAAA. It is translated as CASSLGLVGNEK. The entire CDR3 protein is CASSLGLVGNEKLFF.